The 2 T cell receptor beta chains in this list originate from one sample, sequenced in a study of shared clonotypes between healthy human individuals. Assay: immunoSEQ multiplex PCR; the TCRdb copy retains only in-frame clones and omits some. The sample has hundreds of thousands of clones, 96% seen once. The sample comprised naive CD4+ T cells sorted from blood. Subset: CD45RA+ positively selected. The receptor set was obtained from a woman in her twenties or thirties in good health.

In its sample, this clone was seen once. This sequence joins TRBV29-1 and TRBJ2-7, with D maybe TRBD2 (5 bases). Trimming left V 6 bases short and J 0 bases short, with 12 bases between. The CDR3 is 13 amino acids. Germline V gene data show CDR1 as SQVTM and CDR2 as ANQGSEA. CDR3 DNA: TGCAGCGTGGAGGAGGCCACCTCCTACGAGCAGTACTTC. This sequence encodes CSVEEATSYEQYF.

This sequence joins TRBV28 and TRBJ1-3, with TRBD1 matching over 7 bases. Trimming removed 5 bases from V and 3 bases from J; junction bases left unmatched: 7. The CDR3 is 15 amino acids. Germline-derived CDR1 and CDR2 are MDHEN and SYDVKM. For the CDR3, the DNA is TGTGCCAGCAGTCCCGACAGGGATCATGGAAACACCATATATTTT. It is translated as CASSPDRDHGNTIYF. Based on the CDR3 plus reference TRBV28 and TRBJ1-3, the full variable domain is DVKVTQSSRYLVKRTGEKVFLECVQDMDHENMFWYRQDPGLGLRLIYFSYDVKMKEKGDIPEGYSVSREKKERFSLILESASTNQTSMYLCASSPDRDHGNTIYFGEGSWLTVV.